The entry that follows covers one T cell receptor (beta chain) sequence. The specificity of this receptor is unknown. Per-base qualities were not stored, and no clone one base away is much larger. The same CDR3 arises from other DNA sequences in this sample as well. Using the deep immunoSEQ assay, multiplex PCR amplified TCR CDR3 regions from genomic DNA. Extracted genomic DNA from each cell subset was distributed evenly across all wells of several immunoSEQ 96-well plates, and each plate was treated as a replicate. For sorted subsets, each replicate PCR was loaded with about 0.2 ug genomic DNA, equivalent to 30,000 to 35,000 T cell genomes. Purified libraries were quantified with a Qubit 3.0 fluorometer, sized on a Bioanalyzer 2100, and re-quantified with the KAPA Library Quantification kit. Every immunoSEQ 96-well plate was sequenced on a dedicated single-read 150-cycle Illumina NextSeq 550 flow cell. The original methods were these. Because the immunoSEQ output held only junctional sequences and lacked quality scores, the filtering could not match the filtering applied to full-length reads. Sequences were annotated with PyIR, a Python wrapper for IgBLAST v1.9, using IMGT germline references to assign V/J genes and CDR3. Reads were filtered out if the reads had weak V/J assignments (E-value above 1e-6), no CDR3, stop codons, out-of-frame junctions, or ambiguous translated residues. A V3J clonotype was defined by an identical inferred V gene, J gene, and CDR3 amino acid sequence. Percentage overlap between repertoires was computed as shared unique clonotypes divided by the size of the smaller repertoire. Richness of each repertoire was evaluated using RTK rarefaction, the Chao1 estimator, and Recon v2.1 estimates of unobserved clonotypes. Generation probabilities for all TCRbeta clonotypes obtained by the gDNA method from several donors were computed using OLGA. TCRdb holds this immuneACCESS table with in-frame rearrangements only. Some clones are missing; in checked studies, unresolved V genes explain under half, and the rest has no known cause. V, J and clone size are taken as reported in that table, and D and trimming were inferred from the DNA itself. Here the sample has 2 million to 2.5 million clones; nearly 97% occur a single time. The ten largest clones represent 0.1% to 0.15% of the sample.

The sample comes from a study of shared clonotypes between healthy human individuals (dated by TCRdb to 2020 to 2022). The study in broad terms: The cohort comprised two women and three men aged 18 to 49 years. For each donor, CD4 naive and CD4 memory were each given three plates, CD8 naive was given two plates, and CD8 memory was given one plate. The study deeply sequenced blood TCR repertoires of about 5 healthy adults to estimate repertoire size and the extent of clonotype sharing between individuals. Libraries were prepared and TCR repertoires were sequenced by different laboratories using diverse techniques, in order to increase sequencing depth and limit assay-specific biases. Each donor's leukapheresis produced roughly between roughly 0.85 and 10 billion PBMCs. The investigation overall reported the following: Estimated clonotype richness was generally larger for naive than for memory subsets. Higher generation probabilities were observed for clonotypes shared by all four sorted-subset donors than for non-shared clonotypes. Incomplete sequencing was indicated by rarefaction of sorted-subset datasets, despite the large sequencing depth. Because the study included only a small number of donors, the genetic and exposure-history diversity represented was limited. Sharing across several donors was observed for approximately 5% of naive CD4, around 3.5% of naive CD8, 2% to 2.5% of memory CD4, and about 0.39% of memory CD8 clonotypes. Pairwise subsampling led to the expectation that sequencing depth would affect the degree of clonotype sharing among donors. Sampling was restricted to blood, and TCR repertoires in tissue are likely to differ from TCR repertoires in blood.

Donors were healthy HIV-negative adults with no recently reported acute infections or vaccinations. Every donor was a Caucasian adult residing in Nashville, Tennessee, USA. Magnetic negative selection was used to enrich CD4+ T cells, after which naive cells were positively selected on CD45RA and the negative fraction became the memory subset. Blood was collected by leukapheresis, and PBMCs were isolated by Ficoll-Histopaque density gradient centrifugation and then cryopreserved in liquid nitrogen vapor phase. Analytical flow cytometry was used to check the purity and quantity of each magnetically sorted T cell population. Genomic DNA was isolated from each sorted fraction and quantified by UV absorbance on a Nanodrop 2000c. The germline V and J ends show losses of 3 bases and 1 base respectively, and no gene match explains 6 bases of the junction. Its CDR3 holds 15 amino acids, cysteine through phenylalanine. The retained sequence is limited to the CDR3, 45 bases, with the frame set at the first base. The germline V gene gives CDR1 as MDHEN and CDR2 as SYDVKM.

The sequence was collected from a man aged 18 to 30 in good health. The material sequenced was naive CD4+ T cells sorted from blood. The cell subset or site label here, explained by the study, means: CD45RA+ positively selected. Rearrangement joined TRBV28 to TRBJ2-7, and 7 junctional nucleotides match TRBD2. The sequence in DNA is TGTGCCAGCAGTTTGGCGGGGGTAAGGTCCTACGAGCAGTACTTC. Its protein product is CASSLAGVRSYEQYF.